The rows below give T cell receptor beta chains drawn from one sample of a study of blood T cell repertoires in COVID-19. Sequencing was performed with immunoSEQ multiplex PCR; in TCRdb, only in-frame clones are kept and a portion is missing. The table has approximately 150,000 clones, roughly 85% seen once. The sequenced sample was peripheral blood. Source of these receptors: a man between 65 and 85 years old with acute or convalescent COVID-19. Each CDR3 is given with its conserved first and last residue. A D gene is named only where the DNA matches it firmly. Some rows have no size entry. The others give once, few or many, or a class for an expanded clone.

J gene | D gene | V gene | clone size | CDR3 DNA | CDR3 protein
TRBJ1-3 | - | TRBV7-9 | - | TGTGCCAGCAGCGCTACAGGGTCGTTCGGAAACACCATATATTTT | CASSATGSFGNTIYF
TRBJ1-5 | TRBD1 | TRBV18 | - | TGTGCCAGCTCAACAGGGGATAGCAATCAGCCCCAGCATTTT | CASSTGDSNQPQHF
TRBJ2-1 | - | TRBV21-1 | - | TGTGCCAGCAGCAAAAGGGGGAAAGGGGGAGTGGGTGAGCAGTTCTTC | CASSKRGKGGVGEQFF
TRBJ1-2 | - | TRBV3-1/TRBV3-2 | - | TGTGCCAGCAGCCAACAACCGGGGGGCTACGGCTACACCTTC | CASSQQPGGYGYTF
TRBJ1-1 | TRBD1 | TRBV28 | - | TGTGCCAGCAGTTTATCCCTGGGGACAGGGTACACTGAAGCTTTCTTT | CASSLSLGTGYTEAFF
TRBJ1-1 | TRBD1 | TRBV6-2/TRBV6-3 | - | TGTGCCAGCAGTAAACCGGGACAGGACACTGAAGCTTTCTTT | CASSKPGQDTEAFF
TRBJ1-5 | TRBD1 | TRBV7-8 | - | TGTGCCAGCAGTACCCAGGGGGACGGGAGCAATCAGCCCCAGCATTTT | CASSTQGDGSNQPQHF
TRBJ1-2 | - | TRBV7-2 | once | TGTGCCAGCAGCCTCAAGCGGGGGGTCTTCGCCTATGGCTACACCTTC | CASSLKRGVFAYGYTF
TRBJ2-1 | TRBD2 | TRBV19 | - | TGTGCCAGTAGTTCGAGCGGGATTGAGCAGTTCTTC | CASSSSGIEQFF
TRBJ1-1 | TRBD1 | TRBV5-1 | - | TGCGCCAGCAGCTGGGTCCAGGGGGCTAACACTGAAGCTTTCTTT | CASSWVQGANTEAFF
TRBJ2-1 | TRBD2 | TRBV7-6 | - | TGTGCCAGCAGCCCAATCCTAGCGGGAGGGCCGGGTGGCTACAATGAGCAGTTCTTC | CASSPILAGGPGGYNEQFF
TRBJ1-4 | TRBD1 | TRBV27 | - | TGTGCCAGCAGTCCCAGGGGGGCGCAAAAACTGTTTTTT | CASSPRGAQKLFF
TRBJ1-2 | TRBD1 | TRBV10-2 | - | TGCGCCAGCAGTGAGTCGAACAGGGGATATGGCTACACCTTC | CASSESNRGYGYTF
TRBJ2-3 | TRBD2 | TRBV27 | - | TGTGCCAGCAGTACCCGACTAGCGGGAACCCCAGATACGCAGTATTTT | CASSTRLAGTPDTQYF
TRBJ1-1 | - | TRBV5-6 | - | TGTGCCAGCAGCTTGTGGAGGGGCGAAGCTTTCTTT | CASSLWRGEAFF
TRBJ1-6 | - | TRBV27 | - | TGTGCCAGGATTCGAGGGAATAATTCACCCCTCCACTTT | CARIRGNNSPLHF
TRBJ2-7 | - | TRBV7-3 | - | TGTGCCAGCAGCTTAGACAGCTCCTACGAGCAGTACTTC | CASSLDSSYEQYF
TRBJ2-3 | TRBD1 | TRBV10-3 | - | TGTGCCATCAGTGAACGTTCGCTTGCTGGACAGGGGCCGACAGATACGCAGTATTTT | CAISERSLAGQGPTDTQYF
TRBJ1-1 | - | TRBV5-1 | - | TGCGCCAGCAGCTTGGCCGCGTTAATGAACACTGAAGCTTTCTTT | CASSLAALMNTEAFF
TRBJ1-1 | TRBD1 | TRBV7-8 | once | TGTGCCAGCAGCTTGAGGACAGGGGGAGACACTGAAGCTTTCTTT | CASSLRTGGDTEAFF
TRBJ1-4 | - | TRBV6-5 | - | TGTGCCAGCACAACAAGGCGAGGAGAAAAACTGTTTTTT | CASTTRRGEKLFF
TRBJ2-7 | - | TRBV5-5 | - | TGTGCCAGCAGCTTGGTTGGGCGTTCCTACGAGCAGTACTTC | CASSLVGRSYEQYF
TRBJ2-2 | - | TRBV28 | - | TGTGCCAGCAGTTTACAGCAGGAGAACACCGGGGAGCTGTTTTTT | CASSLQQENTGELFF
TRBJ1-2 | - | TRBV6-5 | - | TGTGCCAGCAGTTACGGCCGCGGCTCTTCCAACTATGGCTACACCTTC | CASSYGRGSSNYGYTF
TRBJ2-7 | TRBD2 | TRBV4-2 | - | TGTGCCAGCAGCCAAGAACTAGCGGGAGTCGAGCAGTACTTC | CASSQELAGVEQYF
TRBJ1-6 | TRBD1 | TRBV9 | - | TGTGCCAGCAGCCTGAATACAGGGGGCGCAGATAATTCACCCCTCCACTTT | CASSLNTGGADNSPLHF
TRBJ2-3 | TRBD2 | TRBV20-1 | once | TGCAGTGCTAGTGACACTAGCGGAGGGAGCACAGATACGCAGTATTTT | CSASDTSGGSTDTQYF
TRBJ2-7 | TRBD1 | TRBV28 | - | TGTGCCAGCAGTTCAGGACAGGGGGTATCCTACGAGCAGTACTTC | CASSSGQGVSYEQYF
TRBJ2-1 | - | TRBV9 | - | TGTGCCAGCAGCGCTGAGGAAGTCCTTTCCTACAATGAGCAGTTCTTC | CASSAEEVLSYNEQFF
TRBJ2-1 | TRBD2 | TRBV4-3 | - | TGCGCCAGCAGCCAAGAACGGGAGGGGAATGAGCAGTTCTTC | CASSQEREGNEQFF
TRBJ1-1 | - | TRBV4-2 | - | TGTGCCAGCAGCCAAGATTACTTGTACAACACTGAAGCTTTCTTT | CASSQDYLYNTEAFF
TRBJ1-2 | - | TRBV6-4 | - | TGTGCCAGCAGCGTCACACAGGGTGGCGGCTACACCTTC | CASSVTQGGGYTF
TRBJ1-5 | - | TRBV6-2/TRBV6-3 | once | TGTGCCAGCAGTTACCTCAGAAATCAGCCCCAGCATTTT | CASSYLRNQPQHF
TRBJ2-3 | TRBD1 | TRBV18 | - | TGTGCCAGCTCGTCTTTCCGGGACAGGGAAACAGATACGCAGTATTTT | CASSSFRDRETDTQYF
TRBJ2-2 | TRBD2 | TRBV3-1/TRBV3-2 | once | TGTGCCAGCAGCACAACTAGCGGGAGGGACACCGGGGAGCTGTTTTTT | CASSTTSGRDTGELFF
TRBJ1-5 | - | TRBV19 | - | TGTGCCAGTAGTAACCGCGAAAATCAGCCCCAGCATTTT | CASSNRENQPQHF
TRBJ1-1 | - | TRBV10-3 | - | TGTGCCATCAGTGAAGGGGCGAACACTGAAGCTTTCTTT | CAISEGANTEAFF
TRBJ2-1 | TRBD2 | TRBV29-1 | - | TGCAGCGTTGAGGGCCGGGGGGCCTACAATGAGCAGTTCTTC | CSVEGRGAYNEQFF
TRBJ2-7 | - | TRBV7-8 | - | TGTGCCAGCAGCTTTTCAGGAGGTGAGCAGTACTTC | CASSFSGGEQYF
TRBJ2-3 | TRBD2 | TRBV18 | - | TGTGCCAGCTCATTGATAGCGGGGGACACAGATACGCAGTATTTT | CASSLIAGDTDTQYF
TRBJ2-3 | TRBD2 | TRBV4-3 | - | TGCGCCAGCAGCCGGGGGGTAGCGGGAGATGCAGATACGCAGTATTTT | CASSRGVAGDADTQYF
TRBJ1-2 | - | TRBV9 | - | TGTGCCAGCAGCGTAGCTTTGGGGGCGACTGGCTACACCTTC | CASSVALGATGYTF
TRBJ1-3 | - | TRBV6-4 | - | TGTGCCAGCAGTGATTCTAATCTCCGGGACACTGGAAACACCTTATATTTT | CASSDSNLRDTGNTLYF
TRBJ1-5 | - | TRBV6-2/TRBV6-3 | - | TGTGCCAGCAGTCCCCTTCGACAGACCCAGCATTTT | CASSPLRQTQHF
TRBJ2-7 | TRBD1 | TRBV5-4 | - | TGTGCCAGCAGCTTGGGTCGTGGGACAGTAGTAAACGAGCAGTACTTC | CASSLGRGTVVNEQYF
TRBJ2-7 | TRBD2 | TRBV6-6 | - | TGTGCCAGCAGTTACGCAGCGGGAGTTGACGAGCAGTACTTC | CASSYAAGVDEQYF
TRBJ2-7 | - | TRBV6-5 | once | TGTGCCAGCAGTACCGGAGGGCCGAACGCCTACGAGCAGTACTTC | CASSTGGPNAYEQYF
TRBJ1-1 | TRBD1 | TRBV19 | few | TGTGCCAGTAGGAATACAGGGGGCACTGAAGCTTTCTTT | CASRNTGGTEAFF
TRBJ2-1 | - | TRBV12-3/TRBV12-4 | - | TGTGCCAGCAGCTTAGGACTTCCCAATGAGCAGTTCTTC | CASSLGLPNEQFF
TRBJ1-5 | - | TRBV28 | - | TGTGCCAGCAGTTTGTTGGGGAGTCAGCCCCAGCATTTT | CASSLLGSQPQHF
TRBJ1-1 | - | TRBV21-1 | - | TGTGCCAGCAGCAAGGACTTATTGAGGTGGAACACTGAAGCTTTCTTT | CASSKDLLRWNTEAFF